The 3 T cell receptor beta chains below all came from one sample that was sequenced in a study of cytomegalovirus exposure and HLA in healthy donors. Vbeta (60) and Jbeta (13) primers were used in the PCR. Only in-frame clones appear in the TCRdb table, and some are missing; sequencing was by immunoSEQ multiplex PCR. The table includes around 50,000 clones, roughly 75% detected once. Sequencing used PBMCs. Receptors were obtained from a man aged 25-45 years in good health and CMV-seropositive.

Here the CDR3 reads CASSRSGVSSYNEQFF. In DNA form, the CDR3 reads TGCGCCAGCAGCCGGAGCGGGGTTAGCTCCTACAATGAGCAGTTCTTC. The V and J genes are TRBV5-1 and TRBJ2-7; 7 bases map to TRBD2. The J call may be mistaken, given a closer DNA end match to TRBJ2-1. Germline V lookup: CDR1 SGHRS, CDR2 YFSETQ. The CDR3 has 16 amino acids.

The gene calls are TRBV7-7 and TRBJ2-2, with TRBD2 identical over 9 bases. The ends lost 1 base at V and 5 bases at J; junction bases unmatched: 8. The CDR3 is 17 amino acids. Germline V gives CDR1 SSHAT, CDR2 FNYEAQ (reference sequence). CDR3 in DNA: TGTGCCAGCAGCTTAGGAGCGGGGGGCCTCAAGACCGGGGAGCTGTTTTTT. The encoded protein is CASSLGAGGLKTGELFF.

The V call is TRBV9, the J call TRBJ2-7; 7 positions match TRBD2. The trim removed 0 bases at V and 3 bases at J, leaving 0 bases unmatched. Germline V lookup: CDR1 SGDLS, CDR2 YYNGEE. The CDR3 runs 13 residues. For the CDR3, the DNA is TGTGCCAGCAGCGTAGGGGAGGGCTACGAGCAGTACTTC. Its translation: CASSVGEGYEQYF.